The 22 T cell receptor beta chains reported below all come from one sample, sequenced in a study of T cell responses to AZD1222 COVID-19 vaccine. Data came from immunoSEQ multiplex PCR; TCRdb stores just in-frame clones and leaves some out. The profile covers 120,000 to 150,000 clones, with around 88% appearing a single time and approximately 15% taken by the ten largest. The sample here was peripheral blood, taken on day 0 of AZD1222 vaccination. The source is an adult in good health.

This rearrangement joins TRBV28 to TRBJ2-5, with D possibly called TRBD1 or TRBD2 (7 bases each). The germline V and J ends were trimmed by 3 bases and 5 bases, with 10 bases remaining between them. The CDR3 contains 13 residues. Germline-derived CDR1 and CDR2 are MDHEN and SYDVKM. CDR3 nucleotides: TGTGCCAGCAGTTTGCAGGGGGGGGAGACCCAGTACTTC. Its translation is CASSLQGGETQYF.

The rearrangement uses TRBV7-6 and TRBJ1-1; 8 bases agree with TRBD1. CDR1 and CDR2 from the germline V gene are SGHVS and FNYEAQ. CDR3 size: 15 residues. J gave up 0 bases and V 2 bases, and 2 bases lay outside the gene matches. The CDR3 protein is CASSLYRGMNTEAFF. DNA of the CDR3: TGTGCCAGCAGCTTATACAGGGGGATGAACACTGAAGCTTTCTTT.

The sample holds a few counts of this clone. This sequence joins TRBV27 and TRBJ2-2, with TRBD2 matching over 11 bases. V was pared by 3 bases and J by 2 bases, with 2 bases of the junction left unmatched. Germline assignment: CDR1 MNHEY and CDR2 SMNVEV (reference sequence). The CDR3 totals 16 residues. Written as DNA, the CDR3 is TGTGCCAGCAGTTTGCTAGCGGGGGGCAACACCGGGGAGCTGTTTTTT. Its translation is CASSLLAGGNTGELFF.

The chain is built from TRBV18 and TRBJ2-7; 13 bases are a match to TRBD2. The trim removed 3 bases at V and 5 bases at J, leaving 4 bases unmatched. The CDR3 is 15 residues long. Germline V gene data show CDR1 as KGHSH and CDR2 as LQKENI. This chain's CDR3 is CASSPATSGGHEQYF. The CDR3 bases are TGTGCCAGCTCACCGGCGACTAGCGGGGGGCACGAGCAGTACTTC. Looking up the rest from reference TRBV18 and TRBJ2-7 gives the full variable domain: NAGVMQNPRHLVRRRGQEARLRCSPMKGHSHVYWYRQLPEEGLKFMVYLQKENIIDESGMPKERFSAEFPKEGPSILRIQQVVRGDSAAYFCASSPATSGGHEQYFGPGTRLTVT.

Written as DNA, the CDR3 is TGTGCCAGCAGTACGACAGGGTGGGGCAATCAGCCCCAGCATTTT. It codes for CASSTTGWGNQPQHF. The V and J genes are TRBV6-5 and TRBJ1-5, with TRBD1 matching 7 bases. The CDR3 contains 15 residues. V was pared by 5 bases and J by 2 bases, with 6 bases of the junction left unmatched. CDR1 and CDR2 (germline): MNHEY, SVGAGI.

CDR3 in amino acids: CASSSGQGIYGYTF. CDR3 coding DNA: TGTGCCAGCAGCTCAGGACAGGGAATCTATGGCTACACCTTC. This chain connects TRBV11-2 to TRBJ1-2; 8 nucleotides match TRBD1. This CDR3 is built from 14 residues. The ends lost 4 bases at V and 4 bases at J; junction bases unmatched: 5. CDR1 and CDR2 (germline): SGHAT, FQNNGV.

This clone has a single count. This chain uses TRBV6-4 with TRBJ1-2; D is unclear. The V gene's germline CDR1 is MRHNA and CDR2 SNTAGT. V was shortened by 0 bases and J by 4 bases, with 12 bases between the two germline ends. The CDR3 is 15 amino acids. In DNA form, the CDR3 reads TGTGCCAGCAGTGACTCGTCTGGAACGGGCTATGGCTACACCTTC. The encoded protein is CASSDSSGTGYGYTF.

The genes are TRBV4-3 and TRBJ2-5; D may be TRBD2 (6 bases). The CDR3 totals 14 residues. Deletions cut 1 base from V and 1 base from J, with 7 bases between. Germline assignment: CDR1 LGHNA and CDR2 YSLEER. The CDR3 DNA reads TGCGCCAGCAGCCAAGCGACTAGCCAAGAGACCCAGTACTTC. Translation: CASSQATSQETQYF.

This clone occurred once. The chain couples TRBV28 to TRBJ1-4; D remains unclear. This CDR3 comprises 15 residues. Trimming cost V 5 bases and J 6 bases, with 16 bases left between them. Germline lookup yields CDR1 MDHEN and CDR2 SYDVKM. CDR3 sequence: CASSPWGTKDEKLFF. In DNA, the CDR3 is TGTGCCAGCAGTCCGTGGGGTACAAAGGATGAAAAACTGTTTTTT.

J is TRBJ1-6 and V is TRBV4-3, with D unresolved. This CDR3 region has 15 residues. CDR1 and CDR2 from the germline V gene are LGHNA and YSLEER. The germline V and J ends were trimmed by 0 bases and 4 bases, with 7 bases remaining between them. DNA for the CDR3: TGCGCCAGCAGCCAAGACAGAAATTATAATTCACCCCTCCACTTT. It specifies CASSQDRNYNSPLHF.

CDR3 amino acids: CASAGPYEQYF. CDR3 DNA: TGTGCCAGTGCCGGGCCCTACGAGCAGTACTTC. The V call is TRBV28, the J call TRBJ2-7; D gene ambiguous. CDR1 and CDR2 from the germline V gene are MDHEN and SYDVKM. V was clipped by 9 bases and J by 2 bases, with 8 bases between them. The CDR3 has 11 amino acids.

This clone came up once. This chain connects TRBV6-5 to TRBJ1-1; tentative D call: TRBD1 (5 bases). With 11 bases removed from V and 10 bases from J, the gap between germline ends came to 14 bases. This CDR3 contains 10 residues. Looked up from germline, CDR1 is MNHEY and CDR2 is SVGAGI. The DNA of the CDR3 is TGTGCCTCATACCTTAGGGGAGCTTTCTTT. Its translation: CASYLRGAFF.

This sequence joins TRBV11-2 and TRBJ2-7; D perhaps matches TRBD1 (5 bases). The CDR3 sequence is 13 residues long. V was trimmed by 6 bases and J by 5 bases, leaving 14 bases between them. The V gene's germline CDR1 is SGHAT and CDR2 FQNNGV. This chain's CDR3 is CASRPIGHHEQYF. As DNA, the CDR3 is TGTGCCAGCAGACCAATTGGACACCACGAGCAGTACTTC. Drawing the rest from reference TRBV11-2 and TRBJ2-7, the complete variable domain is EAGVAQSPRYKIIEKRQSVAFWCNPISGHATLYWYQQILGQGPKLLIQFQNNGVVDDSQLPKDRFSAERLKGVDSTLKIQPAKLEDSAVYLCASRPIGHHEQYFGPGTRLTVT.

The chain carries TRBV18 and TRBJ1-1; a weak D match, TRBD1 (5 bases). The CDR3 is made up of 12 amino acids. Germline CDR1 reads KGHSH; CDR2 reads LQKENI. V lost 3 bases and J lost 10, with 12 bases in between. The CDR3 region has the DNA TGTGCCAGCTCACCCCCCGGGAGGGGAGCTTTCTTT. As protein: CASSPPGRGAFF. Supplemented by reference TRBV18 and TRBJ1-1, the full variable domain reads NAGVMQNPRHLVRRRGQEARLRCSPMKGHSHVYWYRQLPEEGLKFMVYLQKENIIDESGMPKERFSAEFPKEGPSILRIQQVVRGDSAAYFCASSPPGRGAFFGQGTRLTVV.

In this sample, this clone turned up once. The chain carries TRBV20-1 and TRBJ2-7; D is ambiguous. Germline CDR1 is DFQATT and CDR2 is SNEGSKA (reference sequence). This CDR3 is 11 amino acids long. Trimming left V 2 bases short and J 3 bases short, with 5 bases between. The CDR3 DNA reads as TGCAGTGCTAGAAACCTCTACGAGCAGTACTTC. This gives the protein CSARNLYEQYF.

This rearrangement joins TRBV19 to TRBJ1-3; D not certain. The CDR3 runs 10 residues. The V gene's germline CDR1 is LNHDA and CDR2 SQIVND (reference sequence). With 10 bases removed from V and 4 bases from J, the gap between germline ends came to 5 bases. The CDR3 sequence: CATLGNTIYF. As DNA, the CDR3 is TGTGCCACCCTGGGAAACACCATATATTTT.

CDR3 protein: CASSLGAGGNEQYF. CDR3 bases: TGTGCCAGCAGCTTAGGAGCGGGGGGAAACGAGCAGTACTTC. The gene calls are TRBV7-2 and TRBJ2-7, with 9 bases aligning to TRBD2. Germline values: CDR1 SGHTA, CDR2 FQGNSA. The CDR3 contains 14 residues. V dropped 1 base and J dropped 5; count of bases not matched to a gene: 3.

This chain connects TRBV7-3 to TRBJ2-5; 8 bases map to TRBD1. Germline trimming cut 1 base from V and 2 bases from J; bases unmatched to any gene: 15. Per the germline V gene, CDR1 is SGHTA and CDR2 is FQGTGA. The CDR3 contains 19 residues. For the CDR3, the DNA is TGTGCCAGCAGCTTAAACGGAGGCCTCCGGGGACAGGATCAAGAGACCCAGTACTTC. Protein: CASSLNGGLRGQDQETQYF. Full variable domain (rest looked up from reference TRBV7-3 and TRBJ2-5): GAGVSQTPSNKVTEKGKYVELRCDPISGHTALYWYRQSLGQGPEFLIYFQGTGAADDSGLPNDRFFAVRPEGSVSTLKIQRTERGDSAVYLCASSLNGGLRGQDQETQYFGPGTRLLVL.

V gene TRBV29-1 combines with J gene TRBJ2-7; no clear D. With 4 bases removed from V and 8 bases from J, the gap between germline ends came to 15 bases. Looked up from germline, CDR1 is SQVTM and CDR2 is ANQGSEA. This CDR3 spans 12 amino acids. The CDR3 spells CSVGQREDKQYF. DNA of the CDR3: TGCAGCGTTGGTCAGCGAGAGGATAAGCAGTACTTC.

The V and J genes are TRBV18 and TRBJ2-1; possibly TRBD2 for D (6 bases). The CDR3 sequence is 17 residues long. Trimming took off 7 bases at V and 7 bases at J, with 26 bases between the two ends. CDR1 and CDR2 from the germline V gene are KGHSH and LQKENI. The CDR3 nucleotides read TGTGCCAGCTGCCTCCTCCCCCCGGGACCCGGGGGTAATGAGCAGTTCTTC. This sequence encodes CASCLLPPGPGGNEQFF.

V gene TRBV27 combines with J gene TRBJ1-2; D uncertain. V lost 5 bases, J lost 1 base, and 11 bases lay in between. CDR1 and CDR2 (germline): MNHEY, SMNVEV (reference sequence). CDR3 size: 14 residues. The CDR3 sequence is CASSPGYLNYGYTF. The CDR3 DNA sequence: TGTGCCAGCAGTCCAGGATACCTTAACTATGGCTACACCTTC.

The chain is built from TRBV7-3 and TRBJ2-1; D not certain. CDR1 is SGHTA and CDR2 is FQGTGA in the germline V gene. CDR3 length: 13 amino acids. Trimming left V 4 bases short and J 4 bases short, with 8 bases between. The CDR3 loop reads CASSSNSYNEQFF. CDR3 DNA sequence: TGTGCCAGCAGCTCCAACTCTTACAATGAGCAGTTCTTC.